The 19 T cell receptor beta chains given below trace back to one sample, sequenced in a study of radiation and T cells in renal cell carcinoma. Noted time point: blood 2 weeks post-SBRT. Described treatment: 15 Gy SBRT to primary tumor, nephrectomy 4 weeks later. The assay was immunoSEQ multiplex PCR, and TCRdb's table has in-frame clones only and misses some. The table includes 100,000 to 150,000 clones, about 81% detected once. The material was blood, obtained from a patient whose treatment included radiotherapy and nephrectomy. The origin of the receptors is a man between 45 and 60 years old with renal cell carcinoma.

This chain connects TRBV5-1 to TRBJ2-3, with TRBD1 as a possible D gene (8 bases). Per the germline V gene, CDR1 is SGHRS and CDR2 is YFSETQ. Trimming shortened V by 3 bases and J by 3 bases, and 14 bases separated the two germline ends. CDR3 length: 15 amino acids. This CDR3 reads CASSSTGGVTDTQYF. The DNA for the CDR3 is TGCGCCAGCAGCTCAACAGGGGGGGTAACAGATACGCAGTATTTT.

CDR3 nucleotides: TGTGCCAGCAGTTACTCGCGACAGGGGGCGTCTGGCTACACCTTC. This sequence encodes CASSYSRQGASGYTF. The chain links TRBV6-5 to TRBJ1-2, with 10 bases aligning to TRBD1. The CDR3 is 15 amino acids. Germline-derived CDR1 and CDR2 are MNHEY and SVGAGI. J was trimmed by 7 bases and V by 0 bases; bases with no gene match: 5.

This clone has only a few counts. The chain couples TRBV7-3 to TRBJ2-1; TRBD2 aligns across 8 bases. Germline V gene sequence: CDR1 SGHTA, CDR2 FQGTGA. The CDR3 sequence is 13 residues long. Unmatched junction bases numbered 0, after V lost 0 bases and J lost 8 bases. For the CDR3, the DNA is TGTGCCAGCAGCTTAACCGGGAGGGATGAGCAGTTCTTC. Protein sequence: CASSLTGRDEQFF.

The chain combines TRBV4-2 with TRBJ1-1; TRBD1 is a possible D gene (6 bases). Trimming left V 5 bases short and J 2 bases short, with 9 bases between. Germline CDR1 reads LGHNA; CDR2 reads YNFKEQ. The CDR3 length is 13 residues. Here the CDR3 DNA reads TGTGCCAGCAGCTCCGGGACAAACACTGAAGCTTTCTTT. Translation gives CASSSGTNTEAFF.

The J gene is TRBJ2-1, the V gene TRBV5-1; D possibly corresponds to TRBD1 (6 bases). The V end was cut by 1 base, the J end by 8 bases, with 22 bases between. Germline loops: CDR1 SGHRS, CDR2 YFSETQ. This CDR3 has 17 amino acids. This CDR3 reads CASSLMGWSRGSDEQFF. DNA of the CDR3: TGCGCCAGCAGCTTGATGGGATGGAGCAGGGGATCGGATGAGCAGTTCTTC.

The gene calls are TRBV18 and TRBJ1-1; 7 nucleotides line up with TRBD1. V shed 6 bases, J shed 1 base, and the junction held 11 bases outside the gene matches. Germline V CDR1 and CDR2: KGHSH, LQKENI. This CDR3 has 16 amino acids. Written as DNA, the CDR3 is TGTGCCAGCTCGCGAAACCGACAGGGTACGAACACTGAAGCTTTCTTT. Translated, it gives CASSRNRQGTNTEAFF.

The chain couples TRBV11-2 to TRBJ2-3; D gene unclear. CDR1 SGHAT and CDR2 FQNNGV come from the germline V gene. CDR3 length equals 14 residues. Trimming removed 3 bases at V and 7 bases at J, with 14 bases between. In DNA form, the CDR3 reads TGTGCCAGCAGCTTTGAAGGATTAGAACATACGCAGTATTTT. This codes for CASSFEGLEHTQYF.

The genes are TRBV18 and TRBJ2-2, with 7 bases aligning to TRBD1. After removal of 5 bases from V and 5 bases from J, the junction contained 5 bases not matched to a gene. This CDR3 is 14 amino acids long. Germline CDR1 KGHSH, CDR2 LQKENI. The CDR3 DNA reads as TGTGCCAGCTCAAACAGGGGTATGACCGGGGAGCTGTTTTTT. Translation gives CASSNRGMTGELFF.

The chain recombines TRBV19 with TRBJ2-7; 9 nucleotides match TRBD1. V was clipped by 4 bases and J by 4 bases; unmatched bases: 2. The CDR3 is 13 amino acids. The V gene's germline CDR1 is LNHDA and CDR2 SQIVND (reference sequence). The CDR3 loop reads CASSTGQGYEQYF. CDR3 in DNA: TGTGCCAGTAGTACCGGACAGGGGTACGAGCAGTACTTC. The full variable domain, its missing parts supplied by reference TRBV19 and TRBJ2-7, is DGGITQSPKYLFRKEGQNVTLSCEQNLNHDAMYWYRQDPGQGLRLIYYSQIVNDFQKGDIAEGYSVSREKKESFPLTVTSAQKNPTAFYLCASSTGQGYEQYFGPGTRLTVT.

This clone was seen more than once but under ten times. The V call is TRBV6-6, the J call TRBJ1-1; 7 nucleotides agree with TRBD1. Germline V gene lookup returns CDR1 MNHNY and CDR2 SVGAGI (reference sequence). The CDR3 totals 13 residues. V was clipped by 8 bases and J by 8 bases; unmatched bases: 11. CDR3: CASLRSGGSEAFF. The CDR3 DNA reads TGTGCCAGCCTCAGGTCAGGGGGGAGCGAAGCTTTCTTT.

This rearrangement joins TRBV19 to TRBJ1-4; no firm D call. The CDR3 runs 15 residues. Germline-derived CDR1 and CDR2 are LNHDA and SQIVND (reference sequence). V shed 5 bases and J shed 0 bases, with 10 bases lying between them. CDR3 sequence (DNA): TGTGCCAGTAGTCTTATGACTGCAACTAATGAAAAACTGTTTTTT. Protein product: CASSLMTATNEKLFF.

The genes are TRBV9 and TRBJ1-2, with a possible D match to TRBD1 (6 bases). The CDR3 totals 15 residues. V was clipped by 0 bases and J by 2 bases, with 11 bases between them. CDR1 is SGDLS, CDR2 YYNGEE, per germline. CDR3 sequence reads: CASSVARTANYGYTF. The CDR3 DNA follows: TGTGCCAGCAGCGTAGCAAGGACAGCCAACTATGGCTACACCTTC.

The V and J genes are TRBV7-9 and TRBJ1-1, with 9 positions matching TRBD1. The CDR3 sequence is 14 residues long. Germline trimming cut 5 bases from V and 5 bases from J; bases unmatched to any gene: 6. Germline V gene data show CDR1 as SEHNR and CDR2 as FQNEAQ (reference sequence). CDR3 sequence (DNA): TGTGCCAGCAGCCCACAGGGGGCATGGACTGAAGCTTTCTTT. Translated, it gives CASSPQGAWTEAFF.

V gene TRBV7-8 combines with J gene TRBJ2-7; TRBD2 agrees at 7 bases. V shed 5 bases, J shed 4 bases, and the junction held 8 bases outside the gene matches. Germline CDR1 and CDR2: SGHVS and FQNEAQ. The CDR3 length is 14 residues. CDR3 amino acids: CASSPGLRRYEQYF. The CDR3 region has the DNA TGTGCCAGCAGCCCGGGACTACGAAGATACGAGCAGTACTTC.

The chain has TRBV28 and TRBJ1-3, with a possible D match to TRBD1 (6 bases). The CDR3 covers 15 residues. Germline V gives CDR1 MDHEN, CDR2 SYDVKM. V lost 3 bases and J lost 2, with 11 bases in between. The CDR3 region has the DNA TGTGCCAGCAGTTTTCTGGGGGGCACTGGAAACACCATATATTTT. Amino acid sequence: CASSFLGGTGNTIYF.

The chain employs TRBV7-9 and TRBJ2-1; no reliable D call. The V and J ends lost 1 base and 4 bases respectively, with 5 bases between them. There are 13 residues in the CDR3. Germline values: CDR1 SEHNR, CDR2 FQNEAQ (reference sequence). CDR3 region: CASSLGSYNEQFF. In nucleotides, the CDR3 is TGTGCCAGCAGCTTAGGGTCTTACAATGAGCAGTTCTTC.

In nucleotides, the CDR3 is TGTGCCTGGAGTGGGGACAGGAGGCCCTACGAGCAGTACTTC. Protein sequence: CAWSGDRRPYEQYF. The chain combines TRBV30 with TRBJ2-7; 8 nucleotides agree with TRBD1. V was pared by 1 base and J by 2 bases, with 4 bases of the junction left unmatched. Germline V lookup: CDR1 GTSNPN, CDR2 SVGIG (reference sequence). This CDR3 spans 14 amino acids.

This clone was seen just once. This rearrangement joins TRBV2 to TRBJ2-7, with TRBD2 as a possible D gene (7 bases). Germline-derived CDR1 and CDR2 are SNHLY and FYNNEI. Trimming left V 8 bases short and J 2 bases short, with 16 bases between. The CDR3 runs 14 residues. This CDR3 reads CASGGAGDPYEQYF. CDR3 nucleotides: TGTGCCAGCGGGGGCGCGGGAGACCCCTACGAGCAGTACTTC.

The rearrangement joins TRBV6-5 to TRBJ2-6; no clear D gene. V was cut by 6 bases and J by 0 bases, with 9 bases left in between. In germline, CDR1 is MNHEY, CDR2 SVGAGI. This CDR3 contains 15 residues. CDR3 bases: TGTGCCAGCAGCTCTCTGGGCTCTGGGGCCAACGTCCTGACTTTC. This encodes CASSSLGSGANVLTF.